This T cell receptor (beta chain) came from a study of blood T cell repertoires in COVID-19. Profiled with immunoSEQ multiplex PCR; TCRdb holds only in-frame clones, not every one. This sample has 210,000 or so clones; roughly 85% occur once, and the top ten carry about 12%. The source is a woman younger than 30 who had recovered from COVID-19. Sequencing was done on a sample of peripheral blood.

CDR3 coding DNA: TGTGCCAGCAGCTTCGGGACTAGCGGGAGAATCCCATACGAGCAGTACTTC. As protein: CASSFGTSGRIPYEQYF. The rearrangement links TRBV7-2 to TRBJ2-7; 14 bases line up with TRBD2. The germline CDR1 and CDR2 sequences are SGHTA and FQGNSA. Trimming cost V 3 bases and J 4 bases; bases outside gene matches: 8. The CDR3 spans 17 residues.